Listed below are T cell receptor beta chains from one sample, sequenced in a study of shared clonotypes between healthy human individuals. Using immunoSEQ multiplex PCR, the repertoire was profiled, and TCRdb retains in-frame clones only, with some absent. The sample has about 2 million clones, about 94% seen once; the top ten hold 0.85% to 1.3%. Sequenced sample: naive CD8+ T cells sorted from blood. The receptors derive from a man in his late teens or twenties in good health. Each CDR3 is given with its conserved first and last residue. Each record gives: D gene, clone size, V gene, J gene, CDR3 protein, CDR3 DNA. A D gene is named only where the DNA matches it firmly. Rows give clone size only sometimes, using once, few, many, or a class for an expanded clone.

>.|.|TRBV7-9|TRBJ1-1
CASSFQGSHTEAFF
TGTGCCAGCAGCTTCCAGGGTAGTCACACTGAAGCTTTCTTT
>TRBD1|.|TRBV4-1|TRBJ1-5
CASSQTGVDQPQHF
TGCGCCAGCAGCCAGACAGGGGTAGACCAGCCCCAGCATTTT
>.|.|TRBV29-1|TRBJ2-3
CRHGAGRTDTQYF
TGCAGGCATGGGGCGGGGCGCACAGATACGCAGTATTTT
>TRBD1|once|TRBV18|TRBJ2-7
CASFHETGTGINEQYF
TGTGCCAGCTTCCACGAAACCGGGACAGGGATCAACGAGCAGTACTTC
>.|once|TRBV2|TRBJ2-7
CASSPSYEQYF
TGTGCCAGCAGTCCCAGCTACGAGCAGTACTTC
>.|.|TRBV7-9|TRBJ2-4
CASSPEDLNIQYF
TGTGCCAGCAGCCCAGAGGACTTAAACATTCAGTACTTC
>.|few|TRBV7-5|TRBJ1-2
CASSLEGTAYGYTF
TGTGCCAGCAGCTTAGAGGGGACGGCCTATGGCTACACCTTC
>.|.|TRBV27|TRBJ2-1
CASSNPTPSSYNEQFF
TGTGCCAGCAGTAACCCGACTCCCAGCTCCTACAATGAGCAGTTCTTC
>.|.|TRBV28|TRBJ1-5
CASSLRGLLSNQPQHF
TGTGCCAGCAGTTTACGGGGGCTTTTATCCAATCAGCCCCAGCATTTT
>.|.|TRBV30|TRBJ2-7
CAWSVRGYEQYF
TGTGCCTGGAGTGTAAGGGGCTACGAGCAGTACTTC
>TRBD1|.|TRBV13|TRBJ1-1
CASSSGQGWTEAFF
TGTGCCAGCAGCTCCGGACAGGGGTGGACTGAAGCTTTCTTT